What follows describes a single T cell receptor (beta chain). Trimming removed 0 bases at V and 5 bases at J, with 7 bases between. In germline, CDR1 is MNHEY, CDR2 SMNVEV (reference sequence). This CDR3 has 13 residues. The data derive from a study of blood T cell repertoires in COVID-19. Study at large: Samples came from the United States, Italy and Spain, spanning acute and convalescent COVID-19.

Participant-reported clinical history was the basis for cohort assignment. Per the study methods: The authors estimated nucleated cell counts from reference gene primer amplification. The assay was immunoSEQ multiplex PCR, and TCRdb's table has in-frame clones only and misses some. That table is the source of V, J and clone size, and D and trimming were worked out from the DNA. There are around 300,000 clones in the sample; roughly 89% occur only once, and 1.9% lies in the top ten. The V call is TRBV27, the J call TRBJ2-5; D uncertain. The TCR sequence derives from a woman aged 60 to 75 who had recovered from COVID-19. Input material: PBMCs or T cells enriched from blood (not recorded which). As DNA, the CDR3 is TGTGCCAGCAGTTTATCTGTCGGGGAGACCCAGTACTTC. This codes for CASSLSVGETQYF.